A selection of T cell receptor beta chains follows, all from one sample in a study of siplizumab effects on memory and regulatory T cells. Profiled with immunoSEQ multiplex PCR; TCRdb holds only in-frame clones, not every one. There are 100,000 or so clones in the sample; approximately 94% occur only once, and 1% to 1.5% lies in the top ten. Specimen: non-Treg CD4+ T cells sorted from blood. Source of these receptors: a human donor in good health. CDR3s include the opening cysteine and the closing phenylalanine or tryptophan. D genes are given only for firm matches. The listing skips clone size in some rows; elsewhere it reads once, few, many or a size class.

cdr3_length j_call d_call v_call clone_size cdr3_nt cdr3_aa
14 TRBJ1-5 TRBD1 TRBV28 - TGTGCCAGCCAGACAGGGGACAGCAATCAGCCCCAGCATTTT CASQTGDSNQPQHF
16 TRBJ2-5 - TRBV5-6 - TGTGCCAGCAGCTTGACAGGGCCACTCCCCCAAGAGACCCAGTACTTC CASSLTGPLPQETQYF
15 TRBJ1-4 - TRBV19 - TGTGCCAGTAGTAGGGAGGCTGCAACTAATGAAAAACTGTTTTTT CASSREAATNEKLFF
13 TRBJ2-5 - TRBV7-3 - TGTGCCAGCAGCTTAGGGCCTCGGGAGACCCAGTACTTC CASSLGPRETQYF
15 TRBJ1-2 - TRBV5-6 - TGTGCCAGCAGCTTGGTAGCGGGGGAAGAGTATGGCTACACCTTC CASSLVAGEEYGYTF
13 TRBJ1-4 - TRBV6-5 - TGTGCCAGCAGGACCGGGGCGAATGAAAAACTGTTTTTT CASRTGANEKLFF
14 TRBJ1-3 - TRBV5-4 - TGTGCCAGCAGCGTGGGGAGCTCTGGAAACACCATATATTTT CASSVGSSGNTIYF
15 TRBJ2-4 - TRBV5-4 few TGTGCCAGCAGCTTTCGCCCGAGGGCCAAAAACATTCAGTACTTC CASSFRPRAKNIQYF
14 TRBJ2-7 - TRBV19 - TGTGCCAGTAGTATCCCGGGACAAATCTACGAGCAGTACTTC CASSIPGQIYEQYF
18 TRBJ2-1 TRBD2 TRBV11-3 - TGTGCCAGCAGCCTATGGGGAGGGGAGGACGCGGCCTACAATGAGCAGTTCTTC CASSLWGGEDAAYNEQFF
15 TRBJ1-3 - TRBV11-2 - TGTGCCAGCAGCCTTGGAGGGGGCTCTGGAAACACCATATATTTT CASSLGGGSGNTIYF